Listed here is a single T cell receptor beta chain. It was CD45RO-negative cells, positively selected for CCR7, that made up naive CD8 cells, with terminally differentiated effector memory CD45RA+ cells excluded. The source of the sample is a study of shared clonotypes between healthy human individuals. The V gene's germline CDR1 is GTSNPN and CDR2 SVGIG (reference sequence). CDR3 length: 12 amino acids. Trimming stripped 5 bases from V and 0 bases from J, with 7 bases between. Assay used: immunoSEQ multiplex PCR; TCRdb lists only in-frame clones, some missing. Here the sample spans around 2,100,000 clones, approximately 94% being singletons.

The J gene is TRBJ1-2, the V gene TRBV30; D unclear. This receptor was obtained from a young man in good health. Material: naive CD8+ T cells sorted from blood. CDR3 sequence reads: CAWAFSNYGYTF. For the CDR3, the DNA is TGTGCCTGGGCTTTTTCTAACTATGGCTACACCTTC. Full variable domain (remainder filled in from reference TRBV30 and TRBJ1-2): SQTIHQWPATLVQPVGSPLSLECTVEGTSNPNLYWYRQAAGRGLQLLFYSVGIGQISSEVPQNLSASRPQDRQFILSSKKLLLSDSGFYLCAWAFSNYGYTFGSGTRLTVV.